Each of the 29 T cell receptor beta chains below was sequenced from the same sample in a study of CD8 T cells in ankylosing spondylitis. Their antigens are not known. MiXCR, run by TCRdb on the 5' RACE reads, gives a single entry per CDR3 protein. The sample lists roughly 670,000 distinct CDR3 sequences, 15% to 20% seen once, with roughly a fifth in the top ten. Study-wide results and caveats: Ankylosing spondylitis blood appeared to carry a characteristic TCR beta motif of several highly homologous variants.

The specimen was blood, either unsorted or a sorted T cell fraction (not recorded which). Receptors were obtained from a male donor with ankylosing spondylitis.

The chain has TRBV6-5 and TRBJ1-2, with D possibly being TRBD1 (5 bases). The germline CDR1 and CDR2 sequences are MNHEY and SVGAGI. V dropped 2 bases and J dropped 8 bases, with 18 bases sitting between them. The CDR3 contains 15 residues. The CDR3 sequence: CASSYSTGRDGGYTF. For the CDR3, the DNA is TGTGCCAGCAGTTACAGTACCGGACGGGACGGGGGCTACACCTTC.

This clonotype showed up just a few times. This chain uses TRBV4-3 with TRBJ1-2; no clear D. V was clipped by 1 base and J by 9 bases, with 12 bases between them. Germline CDR1 is LGHNA and CDR2 is YSLEER. The CDR3 runs to 13 residues. For the CDR3, the DNA is TGCGCCAGCAGCCAAGTAGTAGGAGAGAGCTACACCTTC. Its protein is CASSQVVGESYTF.

This sequence joins TRBV12-3 or TRBV12-4 and TRBJ1-1; 9 bases line up with TRBD1. This CDR3 comprises 15 residues. Germline trimming cut 3 bases from V and 6 bases from J; bases unmatched to any gene: 8. In nucleotides, the CDR3 is TGTGCCAGCAGTTTTGGGACAGGGACGATAGCTGAAGCTTTCTTT. This sequence encodes CASSFGTGTIAEAFF.

This clonotype was seen at least ten times. This chain joins TRBV20-1 and TRBJ2-3; 9 bases line up with TRBD2. This CDR3 spans 14 amino acids. J lost 2 bases, V lost 2 bases, and 2 bases had no gene match. CDR1 and CDR2 (germline): DFQATT, SNEGSKA (reference sequence). The CDR3, as DNA: TGCAGTGCTAGACTAGCGGGGCCCACAGATACGCAGTATTTT. Translating it yields CSARLAGPTDTQYF.

The V gene is TRBV27, the J gene TRBJ1-1; D is ambiguous. The CDR3 runs to 13 residues. The germline gives CDR1 MNHEY, CDR2 SMNVEV (reference sequence). V was cut by 0 bases and J by 4 bases, with 6 bases left in between. The CDR3 loop reads CASSLSWSTEAFF. As DNA, the CDR3 is TGTGCCAGCAGTTTATCGTGGAGCACTGAAGCTTTCTTT.

As regards this clonotype: It may be a read error: a sequence one base away is much more abundant. The rearrangement uses TRBV12-3 or TRBV12-4 and TRBJ2-3; 7 nucleotides match TRBD1. The CDR3 loop spans 15 amino acids. J lost 2 bases, V lost 1 base, and 3 bases had no gene match. The CDR3 coding sequence is TGTGCCAGCAGTTTAGGGGACAGCCACACAGATACGCAGTATTTT. Encoded protein: CASSLGDSHTDTQYF.

V gene TRBV4-3 combines with J gene TRBJ2-1; D gene uncertain. CDR1 is LGHNA and CDR2 is YSLEER in the germline V gene. The CDR3 is made up of 14 amino acids. V lost 0 bases and J lost 10, with 13 bases in between. The CDR3 sequence: CASSQDKASYEQFF. The CDR3 DNA reads TGCGCCAGCAGCCAAGATAAAGCTAGTTACGAGCAGTTCTTC.

This clonotype was counted only a few times. In DNA form, the CDR3 reads TGCGCCAGCAGCCAAGATTTGGGACAGGGAGGCCACGAGCAGTACTTC. It is translated as CASSQDLGQGGHEQYF. The chain couples TRBV4-3 to TRBJ2-7, with 9 bases fitting TRBD1. CDR3 length equals 16 residues. Germline V gene data show CDR1 as LGHNA and CDR2 as YSLEER. The V gene end was trimmed by 0 bases and the J gene end by 5 bases; junction bases not matched to a gene: 8.

The chain couples TRBV6-5 to TRBJ2-2; 11 nucleotides agree with TRBD2. With 2 bases clipped from V and 5 bases from J, the junction kept 10 bases outside the gene matches. The CDR3 runs 18 residues. CDR1 and CDR2 from the germline V gene are MNHEY and SVGAGI. The chain's CDR3 is CASSYPLAGGESTGELFF. The CDR3 bases are TGTGCCAGCAGTTACCCCCTAGCGGGAGGCGAATCAACCGGGGAGCTGTTTTTT.

The J gene is TRBJ1-1, the V gene TRBV5-6; 7 bases line up with TRBD1. This CDR3 is built from 15 residues. Losses at the gene ends were 4 bases for V and 4 bases for J; bases not matched to a gene: 10. Germline CDR1 and CDR2: SGHDT and YYEEEE. The DNA of the CDR3 is TGTGCCAGCAGCCCACTAAAGGGGGCGGTCACTGAAGCTTTCTTT. Its translation is CASSPLKGAVTEAFF.

The chain uses TRBV4-2 and TRBJ2-2; unclear D gene. Per germline, CDR1 LGHNA and CDR2 YNFKEQ. The CDR3 is made up of 13 amino acids. V was clipped by 5 bases and J by 8 bases, with 12 bases between them. Here the CDR3 reads CASSNLERGELFF. The CDR3 DNA sequence: TGTGCCAGCAGCAACCTCGAACGGGGGGAGCTGTTTTTT.

This clonotype appeared a few times. Written as DNA, the CDR3 is TGCAGCGTTGAAGCGGGACTGTTGGAGACCCAGTACTTC. This sequence encodes CSVEAGLLETQYF. The V gene is TRBV29-1, the J gene TRBJ2-5; D is perhaps TRBD2 (6 bases). There are 13 residues in the CDR3. With 1 base removed from V and 5 bases from J, the gap between germline ends came to 11 bases. In germline, CDR1 is SQVTM, CDR2 ANQGSEA.

This clonotype was seen a few times. The chain combines TRBV28 with TRBJ2-7; no clear D gene. The CDR3 is made up of 14 amino acids. Trimming pared 3 bases from V and 0 bases from J, leaving 9 bases between. Germline V gives CDR1 MDHEN, CDR2 SYDVKM. Written as DNA, the CDR3 is TGTGCCAGCAGTTTTTCCCAAAGCTCCTACGAGCAGTACTTC. Protein sequence: CASSFSQSSYEQYF.

This clonotype was seen only a few times. The rearrangement joins TRBV29-1 to TRBJ1-1, with 8 positions matching TRBD1. The V and J ends lost 7 bases and 5 bases, in that order; junction bases with no gene match: 6. Germline lookup yields CDR1 SQVTM and CDR2 ANQGSEA. The CDR3 covers 12 residues. The CDR3 nucleotides are TGCAGCGCGGGGACAGGCGCAACTGAAGCTTTCTTT. Protein: CSAGTGATEAFF.

V usage is TRBV30 and J usage is TRBJ1-1; D gene ambiguous. CDR3 length equals 12 residues. Germline V CDR1 and CDR2: GTSNPN, SVGIG (reference sequence). V lost 0 bases, J lost 8 bases, and 10 bases lay in between. Here the CDR3 reads CAWSVKASEAFF. CDR3 nucleotide sequence: TGTGCCTGGAGTGTAAAAGCCTCCGAAGCTTTCTTT. Looking up the rest from reference TRBV30 and TRBJ1-1 gives the full variable domain: SQTIHQWPATLVQPVGSPLSLECTVEGTSNPNLYWYRQAAGRGLQLLFYSVGIGQISSEVPQNLSASRPQDRQFILSSKKLLLSDSGFYLCAWSVKASEAFFGQGTRLTVV.

This clonotype occurred a few times. The V call is TRBV9, the J call TRBJ2-1; tentatively, D is TRBD1 (5 bases). Trimming took 0 bases from V and 9 from J, leaving 10 bases between them. This CDR3 spans 13 amino acids. Germline V gene data show CDR1 as SGDLS and CDR2 as YYNGEE. The CDR3 coding sequence is TGTGCCAGCAGCGTAGGGGGCGAGACTGAGCAGTTCTTC. Translation: CASSVGGETEQFF.

This sequence joins TRBV7-9 and TRBJ2-3; no clear D. This CDR3 contains 14 residues. CDR1 is SEHNR, CDR2 FQNEAQ, per germline (reference sequence). V was cut by 3 bases and J by 0 bases, with 7 bases left in between. This CDR3 is CASSFGASTDTQYF. CDR3 DNA sequence: TGTGCCAGCAGCTTTGGAGCTAGCACAGATACGCAGTATTTT. Complete variable domain (other parts from reference TRBV7-9 and TRBJ2-3): DTGVSQNPRHKITKRGQNVTFRCDPISEHNRLYWYRQTLGQGPEFLTYFQNEAQLEKSRLLSDRFSAERPKGSFSTLEIQRTEQGDSAMYLCASSFGASTDTQYFGPGTRLTVL.

The gene calls are TRBV7-2 and TRBJ1-5; D is unclear. The ends were cut back, 1 base at V and 6 bases at J, with 16 bases in the middle. Per germline, CDR1 SGHTA and CDR2 FQGNSA. The CDR3 runs to 16 residues. The CDR3, as DNA: TGTGCCAGCAGCTTAGTAGGAACTAGCGAGGGTCAGCCCCAGCATTTT. Encoded protein: CASSLVGTSEGQPQHF.

The CDR3 is CASSLSGLAEQYF. CDR3 DNA: TGTGCCAGCAGCTTATCAGGTCTGGCCGAGCAGTACTTC. The gene calls are TRBV7-6 and TRBJ2-7; D unresolved. Germline assignment: CDR1 SGHVS and CDR2 FNYEAQ. This CDR3 has 13 amino acids. Trimming shortened V by 2 bases and J by 6 bases, and 11 bases separated the two germline ends.

In this sample, this clonotype turned up many times. The chain carries TRBV15 and TRBJ2-1, with D perhaps TRBD1 or TRBD2 (5 bases each). Trimming stripped 0 bases from V and 3 bases from J, with 9 bases between. The germline V gene encodes CDR1 LNHNV and CDR2 YYDKDF (reference sequence). The length of the CDR3 is 15 residues. The chain's CDR3 is CATSRDRGGYNEQFF. For the CDR3, the DNA is TGTGCCACCAGCAGAGATCGGGGCGGCTACAATGAGCAGTTCTTC.

The genes are TRBV10-3 and TRBJ1-4; D may be TRBD1 (5 bases). Deletions cut 11 bases from V and 5 bases from J, with 21 bases between. CDR3 size: 15 residues. In germline, CDR1 is ENHRY, CDR2 SYGVKD. This CDR3 is CASRRGVGENEKLFF. CDR3 coding DNA: TGTGCCTCTCGACGGGGGGTCGGCGAAAATGAAAAACTGTTTTTT.

This chain connects TRBV4-1 to TRBJ2-2; the D is unclear. CDR3 length: 15 residues. CDR1 MGHRA and CDR2 YSYEKL come from the germline V gene. Trimming removed 1 base at V and 5 bases at J, with 11 bases between. CDR3 amino acids: CASSQVVRRTGELFF. The CDR3 region has the DNA TGCGCCAGCAGCCAAGTAGTGCGAAGAACCGGGGAGCTGTTTTTT.

The table lists this clonotype with a few counts. The genes are TRBV15 and TRBJ2-5; D not certain. Germline V gene lookup returns CDR1 LNHNV and CDR2 YYDKDF (reference sequence). V was cut by 0 bases and J by 3 bases, with 8 bases left in between. The CDR3 consists of 14 residues. As DNA, the CDR3 is TGTGCCACCAGCAGAGATCAAGGGAAAGAGACCCAGTACTTC. It is translated as CATSRDQGKETQYF.

This clonotype was seen a handful of times. V and J are TRBV5-1 and TRBJ1-1; D uncertain. CDR1 SGHRS and CDR2 YFSETQ come from the germline V gene. The CDR3 spans 13 residues. Trimming pared 0 bases from V and 3 bases from J, leaving 6 bases between. CDR3 sequence (DNA): TGCGCCAGCAGCTTGGGGGCAGACACTGAAGCTTTCTTT. This encodes CASSLGADTEAFF.

V usage is TRBV5-1 and J usage is TRBJ2-1; TRBD2 might be the D (7 bases). Germline CDR1 reads SGHRS; CDR2 reads YFSETQ. V was clipped by 2 bases and J by 8 bases, with 26 bases between them. CDR3 length equals 18 residues. Written as DNA, the CDR3 is TGCGCCAGCAGCTTTCCGTCGCGGGGGCGTCTCGTCGGGGATGAGCAGTTCTTC. Its translation is CASSFPSRGRLVGDEQFF.

This clonotype was counted only a few times. The J gene is TRBJ2-1, the V gene TRBV20-1; D uncertain. The CDR3 length is 14 residues. V was clipped by 0 bases and J by 8 bases, with 14 bases between them. Germline CDR1 reads DFQATT; CDR2 reads SNEGSKA (reference sequence). CDR3 bases: TGCAGTGCTAGAGACGTAAACTTCTTCGATGAGCAGTTCTTC. It translates to CSARDVNFFDEQFF.

There are a few counts of this clonotype. V gene TRBV3-1 combines with J gene TRBJ2-5; 7 bases are shared with TRBD2. With V trimmed by 0 bases and J by 2 bases, 9 bases remained unmatched. CDR1 is LGHDT and CDR2 is YNNKEL in the germline V gene (reference sequence). The CDR3 has 17 residues. CDR3 bases: TGTGCCAGCAGCCAAGAGTTTACAGCGGGGAGTCAAGAGACCCAGTACTTC. Translating it yields CASSQEFTAGSQETQYF.

This clonotype was recorded at least ten times. V is TRBV12-3 or TRBV12-4 and J is TRBJ1-1; D remains ambiguous. Trimming stripped 9 bases from V and 1 base from J, with 9 bases between. The CDR3 has 12 amino acids. The CDR3 nucleotides read TGTGCCAGTAGAAGGGAGAACACTGAAGCTTTCTTT. It is translated as CASRRENTEAFF.

The chain recombines TRBV20-1 with TRBJ2-3; the match to TRBD2 covers 9 bases. This CDR3 region has 18 residues. The junction had 16 bases not matched to a gene; V was cut back by 6 bases and J by 0 bases. Germline V gene data show CDR1 as DFQATT and CDR2 as SNEGSKA (reference sequence). CDR3 DNA: TGCAGTGCCCCTTTTCTTAGCGGGGGAGCCACTAGCACAGATACGCAGTATTTT. Protein product: CSAPFLSGGATSTDTQYF.